These 4 T cell receptor beta chains were all obtained from the same sample, sequenced in a study of vaccination effects on CD4 cells after COVID-19. Profiling relied on immunoSEQ multiplex PCR, and the TCRdb table lists in-frame clones only, not all of them. The table lists 41,000 or so clones, more than 60% of them singletons. Prior to sequencing, the ViraFEST assay stimulated PBMC with viral peptide pools, which expanded the antigen-specific CD4+ T cells. The culture ran for 10 days, and then CD4+ T cells were isolated. Neither prior SARS-CoV-2 infection nor positive nucleocapsid antibodies were present in the vaccine recipients. Their antigen targets remain unknown. The sample consisted of CD4+ T cells from PBMCs cultured with HCoV-OC43 spike peptides, taken before COVID-19 vaccination. Indicated subset: HCoV-OC43 spike overlapping peptide pool stimulation. These receptors were collected from a human donor who received a COVID-19 vaccine.

This chain connects TRBV15 to TRBJ2-7, with TRBD2 identical over 11 bases. V shed 0 bases, J shed 2 bases, and the junction held 3 bases outside the gene matches. This CDR3 is 16 amino acids long. Germline lookup yields CDR1 LNHNV and CDR2 YYDKDF (reference sequence). CDR3 bases: TGTGCCACCAGCAGAGAACTAGCGGGAGCACCCTACGAGCAGTACTTC. Its protein product is CATSRELAGAPYEQYF.

This chain uses TRBV3-1 (or the pseudogene TRBV3-2) with TRBJ2-7, with 11 positions matching TRBD2. Per the germline V gene, CDR1 is LGHDT and CDR2 is YNNKEL (reference sequence). The length of the CDR3 is 15 residues. V was clipped by 1 base and J by 3 bases; unmatched bases: 2. The CDR3 loop is CASSQVGTSGYEQYF. CDR3 coding DNA: TGTGCCAGCAGCCAAGTCGGGACTAGCGGCTACGAGCAGTACTTC.

The chain joins TRBV20-1 to TRBJ1-2; maybe TRBD1 (6 bases). With 7 bases removed from V and 5 bases from J, the gap between germline ends came to 11 bases. The CDR3 is made up of 11 amino acids. Germline V gene sequence: CDR1 DFQATT, CDR2 SNEGSKA (reference sequence). The CDR3 here is CSVTGRYGYTF. The CDR3 nucleotides read TGCAGTGTAACAGGGCGGTATGGCTACACCTTC.

The rearrangement joins TRBV28 to TRBJ2-7; weak D call: TRBD1 (7 bases). Germline V lookup: CDR1 MDHEN, CDR2 SYDVKM. Between the trimmed V and J ends, which lost 3 bases and 0 bases, there was a span of 12 bases. This CDR3 comprises 15 residues. The CDR3 sequence is CASSFAGQLSYEQYF. DNA for the CDR3: TGTGCCAGCAGTTTTGCGGGACAGCTCTCCTACGAGCAGTACTTC.